The clone carrying this TCR beta chain was found a few times. Its matching antigen is unknown. These data are taken from a study of memory B cells and T cells in multiple sclerosis. Study results and caveats: Shared clonotype counts depended on differing compartment clone-set sizes and were normalized.

V dropped 1 base and J dropped 3; count of bases not matched to a gene: 5. Germline lookup yields CDR1 SGHVS and CDR2 FNYEAQ. The CDR3 sequence is 15 residues long. This table comes from immunoSEQ multiplex PCR, and its TCRdb copy is limited to in-frame clones, with some not included. The sample shows some 7,000 clones, roughly 64% of them seen only once. The receptor was isolated from a human donor with multiple sclerosis. The rearrangement joins TRBV7-6 to TRBJ2-7; 8 nucleotides agree with TRBD1. Sequenced input: memory (CD45RO+) CD8+ T cells from blood. In DNA form, the CDR3 reads TGTGCCAGCAGCTTAGGGACCGGACAGGGCTACGAGCAGTACTTC. Amino acid sequence: CASSLGTGQGYEQYF.